This TCR beta chain was identified in a study of Graves' ophthalmopathy and Graves' hyperthyroidism. J was trimmed by 4 bases and V by 6 bases; bases with no gene match: 4. Germline lookup yields CDR1 SNHLY and CDR2 FYNNEI. This CDR3 comprises 15 residues. Amplification of TCR beta CDR3 regions used RNA transcripts. An initial RT-PCR round employing HTBI primers preceded a second-round multiplex PCR. TCRdb used MiXCR to reprocess the multiplex PCR reads, holding one entry per CDR3 protein. Of about 660,000 distinct CDR3 sequences listed, about 38% were seen once; the top ten hold about 3.3%. This receptor was taken from an adult man with Graves' ophthalmopathy. The sample comprised peripheral blood. V gene TRBV2 combines with J gene TRBJ2-5, with 14 nucleotides matching TRBD2. The CDR3 reads CASSCGLAGGETQYF. The CDR3 DNA is TGTGCCAGCAGCTGTGGACTAGCGGGAGGAGAGACCCAGTACTTC.